A single T cell receptor (beta chain) is shown here with its context. Trimming shortened V by 1 base and J by 5 bases, and 9 bases separated the two germline ends. Germline-derived CDR1 and CDR2 are LGHNA and YSLEER. CDR3 length: 14 amino acids. Data came from immunoSEQ multiplex PCR; TCRdb stores just in-frame clones and leaves some out. The sample holds approximately 190,000 clones, less than 90% seen once. The data were obtained in a study of blood T cell repertoires in COVID-19. The V gene is TRBV4-3, the J gene TRBJ2-1, with D hard to call. Sequences were obtained from peripheral blood. The clonotype was recovered from a man aged 70-80 years with active or convalescent COVID-19. As DNA, the CDR3 is TGCGCCAGCAGCCAAGTATCCGCAGACAATGAGCAGTTCTTC. The encoded protein is CASSQVSADNEQFF.